This entry is about one T cell receptor (beta chain). What it recognizes is unknown. Trimming stripped 4 bases from V and 2 bases from J, with 4 bases between. CDR1 is SGDLS, CDR2 YYNGEE, per germline. The CDR3 sequence is 11 residues long. The data belong to a study of T cell responses to AZD1222 COVID-19 vaccine. The study's findings and limits: Repertoire samples came only from after the peak T cell response.

The repertoire was sequenced with immunoSEQ multiplex PCR; TCRdb's copy has only in-frame clones and lacks some. The table records 85,000 to 95,000 clones, almost 90% of them present only once. Sequencing used peripheral blood, obtained on day 0 of AZD1222 vaccination. V gene TRBV9 combines with J gene TRBJ2-7; D gene unclear. The TCR comes from an adult in good health. The CDR3 loop is CASSLTYEQYF. The CDR3 region has the DNA TGTGCCAGCAGCCTCACCTACGAGCAGTACTTC.